This T cell receptor beta chain was obtained from a study of T cell responses to AZD1222 COVID-19 vaccine. Whole-study context: Pooling of second doses given at about 4 or about 12 weeks was done.

Method: immunoSEQ multiplex PCR; TCRdb's copy keeps in-frame clones and lacks some. The table shows approximately 100,000 clones, with 86% occurring only once. Whole-study findings and limits: Researchers took repertoire samples only after the peak T cell response had come. Spike was spanned by vaccine-associated CD4 TCRs, which were dominant at 160-218 and 743-854. White British ancestry dominated among donors, who included more females, and clonal diversity was possibly underestimated.

Germline-derived CDR1 and CDR2 are LNHDA and SQIVND (reference sequence). The CDR3 is made up of 14 amino acids. The J segment lost 6 bases and the V segment lost 10 bases, leaving 15 bases of the junction unmatched. With regard to this clone: Its antigen is unidentified.

The V call is TRBV19, the J call TRBJ2-7; 7 bases line up with TRBD1. Sequenced material: peripheral blood, taken on day 0 of AZD1222 vaccination. The receptor was isolated from an adult in good health. The CDR3: CATATGTGYSEQYF. The CDR3 nucleotides are TGTGCCACCGCGACAGGGACGGGTTACAGCGAGCAGTACTTC.